The present T cell receptor (beta chain) was sequenced within a study of T cells in Graves' hyperthyroidism and ophthalmopathy. The hyperthyroidism was newly diagnosed and had lasted under 2 months; the patients were aged 18 to 65. This clonotype showed up many times. The CDR3 regions of TCR beta were amplified from RNA transcripts. HTBI primers were used for first-round RT-PCR of the TCR CDR3. TCRdb itself ran the multiplex PCR reads through MiXCR, one entry per CDR3 protein. The sample carries approximately 370,000 distinct CDR3 sequences, 14% to 15% recorded once. CDR1 and CDR2 (germline): DFQATT, SNEGSKA (reference sequence). The CDR3 totals 13 residues. Deletions cut 8 bases from V and 6 bases from J, with 18 bases between.

The sequence was collected from a woman aged 25 to 39 with Graves' hyperthyroidism. Sequencing input: blood. The chain links TRBV20-1 to TRBJ2-3; weak D call: TRBD2 (5 bases). CDR3 nucleotide sequence: TGCAGTTGCACTAGTTACGTTTGGGATACGCAGTATTTT. Encoded protein: CSCTSYVWDTQYF.